This TCR beta chain was sequenced during a study of tissue T cells after allogeneic stem cell transplantation. The germline V gene encodes CDR1 GKSSPN and CDR2 SITVG. V lost 0 bases and J 3 bases, leaving 8 bases between the germline ends. This CDR3 comprises 14 residues. Generated by immunoSEQ multiplex PCR, the TCRdb table keeps only in-frame clones and is missing some. In the table there are more than 45,000 clones, around 73% of which are singletons. Findings and limits, study-wide: Anatomically similar tissues had similar TCR repertoires within each patient.

For this clone: Its antigen remains unidentified. All gene names here are mouse names. With the read ending 1 residue before the CDR3 end, the germline J gene is used to fill in that end. The same CDR3 also results from other DNA sequences found in this sample.

Sequencing was done on a sample of sorted cells pooled from one or two spleens. The receptor's source is a pool of C57BL/6 mice in good health. The chain carries TRBV31 and TRBJ1-4; weak D call: TRBD1 (5 bases). CDR3 residues: CAWSLGGANERLFF. The DNA read from the CDR3 is TGTGCCTGGAGTCTGGGGGGGGCCAACGAAAGATTATTT. The full variable domain, with the rest looked up from reference TRBV31 and TRBJ1-4, is AQTIHQWPVAEIKAVGSPLSLGCTIKGKSSPNLYWYWQATGGTLQQLFYSITVGQVESVVQLNLSASRPKDDQFILSTEKLLLSHSGFYLCAWSLGGANERLFFGHGTKLSVL.